The clone carrying this TCR beta chain was observed a handful of times. Its antigen is currently unknown. V was cut by 3 bases and J by 5 bases, with 22 bases left in between. Germline CDR1 is SGHVS and CDR2 is FNYEAQ. This CDR3 has 17 amino acids. The source of the sample is a study of T cell responses to AZD1222 COVID-19 vaccine. Study information: Second-dose groups at about 4 or about 12 weeks were pooled. Points from the study as a whole: Every sample of the repertoires postdated the peak T cell response. Possibly, clonal diversity was underestimated; donors were largely white British and included more females. When two AZD1222 doses had been given, Spike-specific TCR breadth and depth rose.

Assay: immunoSEQ multiplex PCR; the TCRdb copy retains only in-frame clones and omits some. This sample has roughly 120,000 clones, with roughly 86% found just once. The source is an adult in good health. The J gene is TRBJ2-5, the V gene TRBV7-6; the D gene is possibly TRBD2 (6 bases). The specimen was peripheral blood, collected on day 0 of AZD1222 vaccination. The CDR3 DNA sequence: TGTGCCAGCAGCTTTCTTGACCGGGACGGGGGTATGGAGACCCAGTACTTC. Amino acids: CASSFLDRDGGMETQYF. Full variable domain (remainder filled in from reference TRBV7-6 and TRBJ2-5): GAGVSQSPRYKVTKRGQDVALRCDPISGHVSLYWYRQALGQGPEFLTYFNYEAQQDKSGLPNDRFSAERPEGSISTLTIQRTEQRDSAMYRCASSFLDRDGGMETQYFGPGTRLLVL.